Given below is one T cell receptor (beta chain) in context. Its specificity is unknown. The sample comes from a study of T cells in localized non-small cell lung cancer. Notes on the study in general: The greatest T cell clonality was found in uninvolved adjacent lung (higher than in tumor). The study linked higher blood T cell density to longer overall survival. Turning up in adjacent lung were a median about 61 of the top 100 tumor clones.

Method: immunoSEQ multiplex PCR; TCRdb's copy keeps in-frame clones and lacks some. The sample shows around 29,000 clones, 85% to 90% of them seen only once. The CDR3 loop spans 16 amino acids. The J segment lost 6 bases and the V segment lost 2 bases, leaving 8 bases of the junction unmatched. The germline CDR1 and CDR2 sequences are MNHEY and SMNVEV (reference sequence). The V gene is TRBV27, the J gene TRBJ2-2; 8 nucleotides align to TRBD2. The receptor was isolated from a female donor of 60 years or more with stage III squamous cell lung carcinoma. The sample was peripheral blood, taken before any cancer treatment. This CDR3 reads CASSLRPGGHAGELFF. The DNA of the CDR3 is TGTGCCAGCAGTTTACGTCCGGGGGGGCATGCCGGGGAGCTGTTTTTT.